This T cell receptor (beta chain) comes out of a study of T-cell reconstitution after alpha-beta-depleted transplantation in children. Germline CDR1 is MNHEY and CDR2 is SMNVEV (reference sequence). The CDR3 has 18 amino acids. V shed 5 bases and J 0 bases; nucleotides not matched to a gene: 9. During its preparation, the TCRbeta library received unique molecular identifiers. TCRdb used MiXCR to reprocess the PCR reads, holding one entry per CDR3 protein. The sample lists about 540,000 distinct CDR3 sequences, about 17% occurring once. The chain couples TRBV27 to TRBJ2-6; 8 bases fit TRBD1. The starting material was PBMCs from the stem cell graft donor, obtained from the stem cell graft. The TCR originated in a human donor who donated a stem cell graft to a child with acute lymphoblastic leukemia. CDR3 residues: CASSLRTGTYSGANVLTF. In nucleotides, the CDR3 is TGTGCCAGCAGTCTACGGACAGGGACGTACTCTGGGGCCAACGTCCTGACTTTC.